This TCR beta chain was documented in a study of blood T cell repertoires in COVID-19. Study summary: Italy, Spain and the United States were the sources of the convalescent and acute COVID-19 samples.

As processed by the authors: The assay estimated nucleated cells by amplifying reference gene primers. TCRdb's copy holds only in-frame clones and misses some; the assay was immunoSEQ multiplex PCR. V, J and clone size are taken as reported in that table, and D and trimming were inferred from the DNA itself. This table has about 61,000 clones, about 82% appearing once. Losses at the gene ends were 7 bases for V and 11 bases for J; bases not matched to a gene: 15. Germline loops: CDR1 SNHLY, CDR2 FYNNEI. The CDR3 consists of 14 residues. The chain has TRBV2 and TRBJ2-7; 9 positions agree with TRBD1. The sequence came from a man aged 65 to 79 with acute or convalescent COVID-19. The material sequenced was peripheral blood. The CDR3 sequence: CASNLGQGRGKEYF. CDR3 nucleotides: TGTGCCAGCAACCTGGGACAGGGTAGGGGGAAGGAGTACTTC.